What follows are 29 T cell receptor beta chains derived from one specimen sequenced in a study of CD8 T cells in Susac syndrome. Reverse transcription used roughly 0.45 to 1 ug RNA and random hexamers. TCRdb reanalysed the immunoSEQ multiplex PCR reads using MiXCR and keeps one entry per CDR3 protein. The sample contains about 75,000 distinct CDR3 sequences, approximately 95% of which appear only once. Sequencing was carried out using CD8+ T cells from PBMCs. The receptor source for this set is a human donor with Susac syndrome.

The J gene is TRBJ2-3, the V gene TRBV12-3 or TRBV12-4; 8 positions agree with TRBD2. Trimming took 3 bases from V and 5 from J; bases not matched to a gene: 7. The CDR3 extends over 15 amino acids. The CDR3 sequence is CASSLLAGLRDTQYF. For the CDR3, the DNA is TGTGCCAGCAGTTTGCTAGCGGGCCTGAGAGATACGCAGTATTTT.

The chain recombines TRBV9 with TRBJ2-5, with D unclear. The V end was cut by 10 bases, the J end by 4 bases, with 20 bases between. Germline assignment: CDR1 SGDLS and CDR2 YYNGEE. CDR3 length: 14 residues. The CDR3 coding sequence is TGTGCCGGTTCTCCGGGCCCCGGGTCAGAGACCCAGTACTTC. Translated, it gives CAGSPGPGSETQYF.

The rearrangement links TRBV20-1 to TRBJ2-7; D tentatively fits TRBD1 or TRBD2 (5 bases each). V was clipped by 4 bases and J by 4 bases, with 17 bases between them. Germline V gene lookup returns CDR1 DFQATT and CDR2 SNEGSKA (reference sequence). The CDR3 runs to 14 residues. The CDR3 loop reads CSATFGTDYYEQYF. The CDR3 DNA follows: TGCAGTGCTACCTTTGGGACGGATTATTACGAGCAGTACTTC.

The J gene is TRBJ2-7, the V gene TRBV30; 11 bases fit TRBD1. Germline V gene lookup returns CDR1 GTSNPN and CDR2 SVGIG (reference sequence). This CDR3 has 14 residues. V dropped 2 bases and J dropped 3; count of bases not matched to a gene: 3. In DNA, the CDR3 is TGTGCCTGGAGTCCCGGGACAGGGGGCTACGAGCAGTACTTC. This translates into CAWSPGTGGYEQYF.

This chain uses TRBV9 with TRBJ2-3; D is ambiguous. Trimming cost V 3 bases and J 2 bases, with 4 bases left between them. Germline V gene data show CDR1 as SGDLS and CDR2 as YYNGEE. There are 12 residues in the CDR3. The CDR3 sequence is CASSGTTDTQYF. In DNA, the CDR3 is TGTGCCAGCAGCGGGACCACAGATACGCAGTATTTT.

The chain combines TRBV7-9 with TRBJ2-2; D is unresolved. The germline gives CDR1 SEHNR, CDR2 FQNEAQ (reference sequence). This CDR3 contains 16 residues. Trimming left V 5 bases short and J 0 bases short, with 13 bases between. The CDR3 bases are TGTGCCAGCAGCGACGAGGACCGCTCGAACACCGGGGAGCTGTTTTTT. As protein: CASSDEDRSNTGELFF.

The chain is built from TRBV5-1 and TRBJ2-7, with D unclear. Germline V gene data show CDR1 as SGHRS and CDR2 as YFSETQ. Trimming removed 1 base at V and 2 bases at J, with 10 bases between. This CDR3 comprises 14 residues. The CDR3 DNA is TGCGCCAGCAGCTTGTCCGACCCCACCTACGAGCAGTACTTC. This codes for CASSLSDPTYEQYF.

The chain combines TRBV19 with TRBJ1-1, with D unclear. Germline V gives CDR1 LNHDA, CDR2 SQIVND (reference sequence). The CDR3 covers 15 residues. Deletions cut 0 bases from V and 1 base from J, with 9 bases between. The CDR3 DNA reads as TGTGCCAGTAGTATAGATCTATACCCGAACACTGAAGCTTTCTTT. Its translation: CASSIDLYPNTEAFF.

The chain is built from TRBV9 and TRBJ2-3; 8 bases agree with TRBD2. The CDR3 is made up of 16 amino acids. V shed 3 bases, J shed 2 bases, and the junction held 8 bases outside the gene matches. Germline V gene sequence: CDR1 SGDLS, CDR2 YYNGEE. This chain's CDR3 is CASSEKAGASTDTQYF. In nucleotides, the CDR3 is TGTGCCAGCAGCGAGAAAGCGGGGGCCTCCACAGATACGCAGTATTTT.

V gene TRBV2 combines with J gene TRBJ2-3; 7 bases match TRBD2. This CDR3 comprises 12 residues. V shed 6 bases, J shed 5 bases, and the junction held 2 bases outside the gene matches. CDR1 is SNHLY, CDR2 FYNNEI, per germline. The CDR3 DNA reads TGTGCCAGCAGGGCTAGCGGAGATACGCAGTATTTT. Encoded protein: CASRASGDTQYF. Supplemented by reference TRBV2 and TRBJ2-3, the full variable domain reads EPEVTQTPSHQVTQMGQEVILRCVPISNHLYFYWYRQILGQKVEFLVSFYNNEISEKSEIFDDQFSVERPDGSNFTLKIRSTKLEDSAMYFCASRASGDTQYFGPGTRLTVL.

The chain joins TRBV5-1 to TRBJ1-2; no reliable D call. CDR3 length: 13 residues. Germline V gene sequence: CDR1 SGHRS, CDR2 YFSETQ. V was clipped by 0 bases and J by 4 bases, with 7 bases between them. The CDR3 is CASSLERAYGYTF. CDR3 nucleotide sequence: TGCGCCAGCAGCTTGGAGAGGGCCTATGGCTACACCTTC.

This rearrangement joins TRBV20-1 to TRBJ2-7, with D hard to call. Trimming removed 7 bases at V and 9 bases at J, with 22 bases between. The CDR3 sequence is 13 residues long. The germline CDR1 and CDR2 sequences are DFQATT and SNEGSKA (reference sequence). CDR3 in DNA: TGCAGTGGAACCGGGCCTCAAACCGAAACGCAGTACTTC. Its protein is CSGTGPQTETQYF.

The CDR3 DNA is TGTGCCAGCAGCGTGAGGGCGAACACTGAAGCTTTCTTT. Amino acids: CASSVRANTEAFF. The V and J genes are TRBV9 and TRBJ1-1; D unclear. There are 13 residues in the CDR3. Deletions cut 2 bases from V and 1 base from J, with 6 bases between. From germline, CDR1 is SGDLS and CDR2 YYNGEE.

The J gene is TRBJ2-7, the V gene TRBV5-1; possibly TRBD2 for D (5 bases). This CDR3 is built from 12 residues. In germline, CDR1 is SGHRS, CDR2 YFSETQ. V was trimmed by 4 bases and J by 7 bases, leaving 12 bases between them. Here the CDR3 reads CASSVGVREQYF. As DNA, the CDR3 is TGCGCCAGCAGCGTCGGGGTTCGGGAGCAGTACTTC.

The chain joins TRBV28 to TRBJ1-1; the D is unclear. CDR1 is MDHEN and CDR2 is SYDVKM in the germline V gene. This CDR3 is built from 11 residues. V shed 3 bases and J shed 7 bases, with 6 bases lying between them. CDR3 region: CASSFEFEAFF. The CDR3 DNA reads TGTGCCAGCAGTTTTGAGTTTGAAGCTTTCTTT.

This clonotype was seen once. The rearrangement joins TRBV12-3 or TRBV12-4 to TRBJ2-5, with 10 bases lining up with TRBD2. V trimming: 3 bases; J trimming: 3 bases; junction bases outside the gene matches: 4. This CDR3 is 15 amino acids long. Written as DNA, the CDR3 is TGTGCCAGCAGTTTCTTAGCGGGGGGAAAAGAGACCCAGTACTTC. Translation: CASSFLAGGKETQYF.

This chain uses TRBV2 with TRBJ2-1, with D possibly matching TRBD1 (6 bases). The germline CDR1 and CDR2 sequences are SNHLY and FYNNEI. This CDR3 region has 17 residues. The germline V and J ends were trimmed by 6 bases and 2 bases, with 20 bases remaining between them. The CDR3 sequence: CASRLRTVLSPYNEQFF. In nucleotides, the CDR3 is TGTGCCAGCAGGTTGAGGACAGTCCTTAGCCCCTACAATGAGCAGTTCTTC.

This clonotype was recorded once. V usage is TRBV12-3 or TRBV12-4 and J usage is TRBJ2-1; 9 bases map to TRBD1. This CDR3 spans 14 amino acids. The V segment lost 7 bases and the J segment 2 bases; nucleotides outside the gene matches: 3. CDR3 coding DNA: TGTGCCAGCACTGGGGACAGGGCCTACAATGAGCAGTTCTTC. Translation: CASTGDRAYNEQFF.

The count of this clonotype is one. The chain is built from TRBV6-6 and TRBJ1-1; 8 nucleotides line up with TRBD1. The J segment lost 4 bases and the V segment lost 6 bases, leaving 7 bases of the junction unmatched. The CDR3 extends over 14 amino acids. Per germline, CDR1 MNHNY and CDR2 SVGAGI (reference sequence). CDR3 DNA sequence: TGTGCCAGCAGGATCGGACAGGGCCTCACTGAAGCTTTCTTT. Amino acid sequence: CASRIGQGLTEAFF.

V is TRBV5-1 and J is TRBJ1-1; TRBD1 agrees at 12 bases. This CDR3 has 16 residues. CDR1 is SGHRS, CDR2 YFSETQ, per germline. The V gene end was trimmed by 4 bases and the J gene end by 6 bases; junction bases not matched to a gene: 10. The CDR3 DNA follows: TGCGCCAGCAGCAGTTCCGGGACAGGGGGCGCCGCTGAAGCTTTCTTT. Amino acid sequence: CASSSSGTGGAAEAFF.

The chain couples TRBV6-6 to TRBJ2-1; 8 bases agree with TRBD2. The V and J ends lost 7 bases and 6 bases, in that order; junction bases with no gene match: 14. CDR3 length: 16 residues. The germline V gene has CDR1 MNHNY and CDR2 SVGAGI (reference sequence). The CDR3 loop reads CASNPTMAGGSNEQFF. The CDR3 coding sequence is TGTGCCAGCAACCCTACAATGGCGGGGGGAAGCAATGAGCAGTTCTTC.

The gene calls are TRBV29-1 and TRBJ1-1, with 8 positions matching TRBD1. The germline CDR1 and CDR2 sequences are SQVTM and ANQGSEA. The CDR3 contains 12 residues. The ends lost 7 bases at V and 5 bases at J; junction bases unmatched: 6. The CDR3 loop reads CSGATGGTEAFF. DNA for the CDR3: TGCAGCGGGGCCACAGGGGGAACTGAAGCTTTCTTT. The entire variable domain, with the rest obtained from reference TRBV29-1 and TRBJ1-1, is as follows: SAVISQKPSRDICQRGTSLTIQCQVDSQVTMMFWYRQQPGQSLTLIATANQGSEATYESGFVIDKFPISRPNLTFSTLTVSNMSPEDSSIYLCSGATGGTEAFFGQGTRLTVV.

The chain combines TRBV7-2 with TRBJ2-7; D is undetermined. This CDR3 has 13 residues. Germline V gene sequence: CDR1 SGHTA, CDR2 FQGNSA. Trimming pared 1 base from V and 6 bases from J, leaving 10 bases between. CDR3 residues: CASSLVQSGEQYF. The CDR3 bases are TGTGCCAGCAGCTTAGTTCAGTCGGGCGAGCAGTACTTC.

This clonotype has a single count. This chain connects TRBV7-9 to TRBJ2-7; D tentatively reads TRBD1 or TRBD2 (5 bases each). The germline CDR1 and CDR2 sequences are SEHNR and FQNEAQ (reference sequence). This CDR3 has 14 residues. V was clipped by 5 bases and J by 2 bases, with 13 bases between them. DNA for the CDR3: TGTGCCAGCAGCCCCAGTGAGGGGACCTACGAGCAGTACTTC. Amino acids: CASSPSEGTYEQYF.

The chain's CDR3 is CASSSERGTGRTEAFF. The CDR3 DNA sequence: TGTGCCAGCAGTTCCGAGAGGGGGACAGGGCGAACTGAAGCTTTCTTT. This chain joins TRBV6-5 and TRBJ1-1; 9 nucleotides agree with TRBD1. The CDR3 runs 16 residues. V trimming: 4 bases; J trimming: 5 bases; junction bases outside the gene matches: 11. Germline CDR1 MNHEY, CDR2 SVGAGI.

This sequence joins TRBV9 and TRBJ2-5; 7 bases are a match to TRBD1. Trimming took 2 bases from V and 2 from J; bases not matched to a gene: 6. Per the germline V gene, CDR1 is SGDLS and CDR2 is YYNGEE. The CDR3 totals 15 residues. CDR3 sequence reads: CASSVSGGTQETQYF. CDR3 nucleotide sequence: TGTGCCAGCAGCGTTTCAGGGGGAACTCAAGAGACCCAGTACTTC. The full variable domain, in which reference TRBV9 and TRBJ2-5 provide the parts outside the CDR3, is DSGVTQTPKHLITATGQRVTLRCSPRSGDLSVYWYQQSLDQGLQFLIQYYNGEERAKGNILERFSAQQFPDLHSELNLSSLELGDSALYFCASSVSGGTQETQYFGPGTRLLVL.

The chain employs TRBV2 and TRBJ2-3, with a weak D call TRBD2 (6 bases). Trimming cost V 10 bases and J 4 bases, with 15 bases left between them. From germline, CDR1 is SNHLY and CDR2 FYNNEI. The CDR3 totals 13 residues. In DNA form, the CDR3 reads TGTGCCACGCCGGGACTCGGGGCAGATACGCAGTATTTT. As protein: CATPGLGADTQYF.

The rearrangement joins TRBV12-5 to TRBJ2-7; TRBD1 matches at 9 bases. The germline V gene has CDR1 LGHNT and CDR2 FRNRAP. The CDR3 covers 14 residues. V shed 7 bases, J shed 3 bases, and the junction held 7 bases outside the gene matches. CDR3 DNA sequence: TGTGCTAGTGAAAGCCGGGACAGGGACTACGAGCAGTACTTC. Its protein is CASESRDRDYEQYF.

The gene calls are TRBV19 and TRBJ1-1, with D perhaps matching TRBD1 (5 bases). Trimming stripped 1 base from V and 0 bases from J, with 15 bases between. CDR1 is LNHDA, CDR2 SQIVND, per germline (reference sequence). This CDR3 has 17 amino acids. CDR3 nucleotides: TGTGCCAGTAGTATAGGGCTTCTAGACAGCTTGAACACTGAAGCTTTCTTT. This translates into CASSIGLLDSLNTEAFF.